Detailed here is one T cell receptor beta chain. As yet, its antigen is unknown. The data belong to a study of T cell responses to AZD1222 COVID-19 vaccine. The CDR3 is 13 residues long. Measured with immunoSEQ multiplex PCR; TCRdb has only the in-frame clones, and not every one. The profile shows 30,000 to 35,000 clones, around nine tenths of them singletons. Overall study findings and caveats: Regions 160-218 and 743-854 held dominance among vaccine-associated CD4 TCRs, which spanned spike.

The rearrangement uses TRBV7-5 and TRBJ1-3; TRBD1, as called in the table, went unchecked against the DNA. TRBV7-5 counts as a pseudogene. This TCR was sampled from an adult who received the AZD1222 COVID-19 vaccine. The sample consisted of peripheral blood, taken 28 days after the second AZD1222 dose. CDR3 amino acids: CARSLGLGNTIYF. In nucleotides, the CDR3 is TGTGCCAGAAGCTTAGGGCTTGGAAACACCATATATTTT.